The rows below give T cell receptor beta chains drawn from one sample of a study of T cells in Graves' hyperthyroidism and ophthalmopathy. Each CDR3 protein is one row after TCRdb ran MiXCR on the multiplex PCR reads. The table includes under 400,000 distinct CDR3 sequences, 18% detected once. What was sequenced was blood. These TCRs come from a woman between 50 and 59 years old with Graves' hyperthyroidism. CDR3s include the opening cysteine and the closing phenylalanine or tryptophan. The D gene is left open where the match is weak. The size field is filled for only some rows; it gives once, few, many or a size class.

V: TRBV5-6
size: few
D: -
J: TRBJ1-1
DNA: TGTGCCAGCAGCTTGGAGGGGAGGAACACTGAAGCTTTCTTT
CDR3: CASSLEGRNTEAFF

V: TRBV11-2
size: few
D: TRBD2
J: TRBJ2-1
DNA: TGTGCCAGCAGCTTAGATCTTGTACTAGCGGGAGGTGAGCAGTTCTTC
CDR3: CASSLDLVLAGGEQFF

V: TRBV7-3
size: many
D: TRBD1
J: TRBJ2-7
DNA: TGTGCCAGCAGCTTACAGGGGGCGGCACCTTACGAGCAGTACTTC
CDR3: CASSLQGAAPYEQYF

V: TRBV3-1
size: many
D: -
J: TRBJ2-1
DNA: TGTGCCAGCAGCCAGACTACTCTCCATGAGCAGTTCTTC
CDR3: CASSQTTLHEQFF

V: TRBV29-1
size: many
D: -
J: TRBJ1-4
DNA: TGCAGCGCCGCAGTAGGCGATGAAAAACTGTTTTTT
CDR3: CSAAVGDEKLFF

V: TRBV5-1
size: few
D: TRBD1
J: TRBJ2-1
DNA: TGCGCCAGCAGCCCCGGACAGGGGGCCGACAATGAGCAGTTCTTC
CDR3: CASSPGQGADNEQFF

V: TRBV28
size: -
D: TRBD2
J: TRBJ2-2
DNA: TGTGCCAGCATTTTCGGGGGGGCCGGGGAGCTGTTTTTT
CDR3: CASIFGGAGELFF

V: TRBV30
size: many
D: -
J: TRBJ1-1
DNA: TGTGCCTGGAGAAAGACAGGGAACACTGAAGCTTTCTTT
CDR3: CAWRKTGNTEAFF

V: TRBV12-3/TRBV12-4
size: few
D: -
J: TRBJ2-3
DNA: TGTGCCAGCAGTTTAGACCAAACGACAGATACGCAGTATTTT
CDR3: CASSLDQTTDTQYF

V: TRBV10-3
size: few
D: TRBD2
J: TRBJ2-2
DNA: TGTGCCATCGCCCCAGCGGGCGGGGGATACACCGGGGAGCTGTTTTTT
CDR3: CAIAPAGGGYTGELFF

V: TRBV24-1
size: -
D: TRBD1
J: TRBJ1-6
DNA: TGTGCCACCAGTGAATCCGGGACAGCTAATTCACCCCTCCACTTT
CDR3: CATSESGTANSPLHF

V: TRBV6-9
size: -
D: -
J: TRBJ1-4
DNA: TGTGCCAGCAGTTCCGGGACATATGCGAGCGAAAAACTGTTTTTT
CDR3: CASSSGTYASEKLFF

V: TRBV4-1
size: -
D: -
J: TRBJ1-4
DNA: TGCGCCAGCAGCCAAGTTGAGGGGAAAGAACTGTTTTTT
CDR3: CASSQVEGKELFF

V: TRBV5-1
size: -
D: TRBD1
J: TRBJ2-7
DNA: TGTGCCAGCAGCCGAACCCCAGGGGGCCCATCCTCCTACGAGCAGTACTTC
CDR3: CASSRTPGGPSSYEQYF

V: TRBV11-1
size: few
D: -
J: TRBJ1-3
DNA: TGTGCCAGCAGCTTTTCCGGTCCCGGAAACACCATATATTTT
CDR3: CASSFSGPGNTIYF

V: TRBV6-1
size: -
D: -
J: TRBJ2-2
DNA: TGTGCCAGCAGCGTGGGGGGGCGCACCGGGGAGCTGTTTTTT
CDR3: CASSVGGRTGELFF

V: TRBV11-3
size: many
D: -
J: TRBJ2-1
DNA: TGTGCCAGCAGCTTGCTTTCCAGGGACCCCTACAATGAGCAGTTCTTC
CDR3: CASSLLSRDPYNEQFF

V: TRBV29-1
size: few
D: -
J: TRBJ2-3
DNA: TGCAGCGTTGACGATGTATTCGGGCGCACAGATACGCAGTATTTT
CDR3: CSVDDVFGRTDTQYF

V: TRBV5-1
size: many
D: -
J: TRBJ1-5
DNA: TGCGCCAGCAGCTTGGCGGGGTATCAGCCCCAGCATTTT
CDR3: CASSLAGYQPQHF

V: TRBV11-2
size: many
D: -
J: TRBJ2-5
DNA: TGTGCCAGCAGCTTAGATCGGGTCGGACAAGAGACCCAGTACTTC
CDR3: CASSLDRVGQETQYF

V: TRBV6-6
size: -
D: -
J: TRBJ2-1
DNA: TGTGCCAGCAGTTACCGCGGGGGCGGCGAGCAGTTCTTC
CDR3: CASSYRGGGEQFF

V: TRBV6-1
size: -
D: TRBD1
J: TRBJ1-5
DNA: TGTGCCAGCCTCTCGACAGGGAATCAGCCCCAGCATTTT
CDR3: CASLSTGNQPQHF

V: TRBV5-6
size: -
D: -
J: TRBJ1-1
DNA: TGTGCCAGCAGTAACAGGGATGGGACTGAAGCTTTCTTT
CDR3: CASSNRDGTEAFF

V: TRBV20-1
size: many
D: -
J: TRBJ1-1
DNA: TGCAGTGCTCGTCGGGGAGCTGAAGCTTTCTTT
CDR3: CSARRGAEAFF

V: TRBV27
size: many
D: -
J: TRBJ1-1
DNA: TGTGCCAGCAGTCTCAACATGGGCACTGAAGCTTTCTTT
CDR3: CASSLNMGTEAFF

V: TRBV24-1
size: -
D: -
J: TRBJ2-3
DNA: TGTGCCACCAGTGACGGGACACGAAGCACAGATACGCAGTATTTT
CDR3: CATSDGTRSTDTQYF

V: TRBV18
size: many
D: TRBD1
J: TRBJ2-4
DNA: TGTGCCAGCTCACCGGGACAGCCCATAGCCAAAAACATTCAGTACTTC
CDR3: CASSPGQPIAKNIQYF

V: TRBV10-1
size: many
D: -
J: TRBJ2-2
DNA: TGCGCCAGCAGTGAGTCAACCGGGGAGCTGTTTTTT
CDR3: CASSESTGELFF

V: TRBV5-6
size: -
D: TRBD1
J: TRBJ2-2
DNA: TGTGCCAGCAGCTTGGGACAGGGGACCACCGGGGAGCTGTTTTTT
CDR3: CASSLGQGTTGELFF

V: TRBV29-1
size: few
D: TRBD2
J: TRBJ2-3
DNA: TGCAGCGCACGCCGGGGACAGGGGATTCGACTAGCGGGAGTAGGGGGCACAGATACGCAGTATTTT
CDR3: CSARRGQGIRLAGVGGTDTQYF

V: TRBV6-2/TRBV6-3
size: once
D: TRBD2
J: TRBJ2-3
DNA: TGTGCCAGCAGTGGCGGACAGGGTTGGACTAGCGGGGAAAGCACAGATACGCAGTATTTT
CDR3: CASSGGQGWTSGESTDTQYF

V: TRBV11-2
size: many
D: TRBD1
J: TRBJ1-2
DNA: TGTGCCAGCAGCCTGGGGACAGTCTATAACTATGGCTACACCTTC
CDR3: CASSLGTVYNYGYTF

V: TRBV6-1
size: few
D: -
J: TRBJ1-1
DNA: TGTGCCAGCAGAATACAGATAAACACTGAAGCTTTCTTT
CDR3: CASRIQINTEAFF

V: TRBV6-1
size: many
D: -
J: TRBJ2-1
DNA: TGTGCCAGCACCTACTACAATGAGCAGTTCTTC
CDR3: CASTYYNEQFF

V: TRBV28
size: -
D: TRBD2
J: TRBJ2-3
DNA: TGTGCCAGCAGGGGACTAGCGGGAGGGGGGGGGACGCAGTATTTT
CDR3: CASRGLAGGGGTQYF

V: TRBV9
size: -
D: TRBD1
J: TRBJ1-2
DNA: TGTGCCAACAGCCCTAAAGGGGGCCTCTATGGCTACACCTTC
CDR3: CANSPKGGLYGYTF

V: TRBV7-2
size: few
D: -
J: TRBJ1-5
DNA: TGTGCCAGCAGCCCCCCGGATCAGCCCCAGCATTTT
CDR3: CASSPPDQPQHF

V: TRBV29-1
size: -
D: TRBD2
J: TRBJ2-7
DNA: TGCAGCGTCCGGGGGGGACAAAGCTACGAGCAGTACTTC
CDR3: CSVRGGQSYEQYF

V: TRBV12-3/TRBV12-4
size: -
D: TRBD2
J: TRBJ2-7
DNA: TGTGCCAGCAGTTTGGGCATAGCGGGAGGGGGCTACGAGCAGTACTTC
CDR3: CASSLGIAGGGYEQYF

V: TRBV19
size: -
D: TRBD1
J: TRBJ2-5
DNA: TGTGCCAGAACGACAGGGGGAGAAAGGGAGACCCAGTACTTC
CDR3: CARTTGGERETQYF

V: TRBV27
size: few
D: -
J: TRBJ1-6
DNA: TGTGCCAGCTGGGACCCCGGGCTGCCCAATTCACCCCTCCACTTT
CDR3: CASWDPGLPNSPLHF

V: TRBV6-6
size: many
D: -
J: TRBJ1-1
DNA: TGTGCCAGCAGTTACTCGTCTACCGTTTGGAACACTGAAGCTTTCTTT
CDR3: CASSYSSTVWNTEAFF

V: TRBV7-3
size: -
D: -
J: TRBJ1-5
DNA: TGTGCCAGCAGCTTAATGGTCGGATGGGGCAATCAGCCCCAGCATTTT
CDR3: CASSLMVGWGNQPQHF

V: TRBV6-1
size: -
D: -
J: TRBJ2-3
DNA: TGTGCCAGCAGCGCACCCGAGTCAGATACGCAGTATTTT
CDR3: CASSAPESDTQYF

V: TRBV9
size: few
D: -
J: TRBJ2-7
DNA: TGTGCCAGCAGCGTAGACGGAGGGGGGTACGAGCAGTACTTC
CDR3: CASSVDGGGYEQYF

V: TRBV28
size: many
D: -
J: TRBJ2-7
DNA: TGTGCCATCTCCCGGGGAGGGGGCCCCTACGAGCAGTACTTC
CDR3: CAISRGGGPYEQYF

V: TRBV29-1
size: few
D: TRBD1
J: TRBJ1-2
DNA: TGCAGCGTTGAAGATGGACAGGGGAACTATGGCTACACCTTC
CDR3: CSVEDGQGNYGYTF

V: TRBV4-1
size: -
D: -
J: TRBJ1-3
DNA: TGCGCCAGCAGCCGCGACCGAACTTCTGGAAACACCATATATTTT
CDR3: CASSRDRTSGNTIYF

V: TRBV5-1
size: many
D: TRBD1
J: TRBJ2-7
DNA: TGCGCCAGCAGCTCCGCGACAGGGACAACCTACGAGCAGTACTTC
CDR3: CASSSATGTTYEQYF

V: TRBV28
size: many
D: -
J: TRBJ2-7
DNA: TGTGCCAGCAGCTTTACCCCTGACTTTTGGTCCTACGAGCAGTACTTC
CDR3: CASSFTPDFWSYEQYF

V: TRBV6-2/TRBV6-3
size: few
D: -
J: TRBJ1-1
DNA: TGTGCCAGCAGTTCTAATACCAGGGGCACTGAAGCTTTCTTT
CDR3: CASSSNTRGTEAFF

V: TRBV19
size: -
D: -
J: TRBJ2-6
DNA: TGTGCCAGTAGTATTTGGCCAGACTACTCTGGGGCCAACGTCCTGACTTTC
CDR3: CASSIWPDYSGANVLTF

V: TRBV11-2
size: many
D: -
J: TRBJ2-2
DNA: TGTGCCAGCACCTCCTCGGTTCCAACCGGGGAGCTGTTTTTT
CDR3: CASTSSVPTGELFF